The 17 T cell receptor beta chains below were found in one sample sequenced in a study of T cell changes during pregnancy in multiple sclerosis. Some clones are missing from TCRdb's copy, which holds only in-frame ones; the method was immunoSEQ multiplex PCR. The sample holds some 44,000 clones, roughly 90% seen once. The input for sequencing was CD4+ T cells from peripheral blood mononuclear cells, taken in the second trimester of pregnancy. The receptors here all came from a female donor with multiple sclerosis, enrolled in a pregnancy study.

The rearrangement uses TRBV7-2 and TRBJ1-2; maybe TRBD1 (6 bases). The CDR3 consists of 14 residues. The V gene lost 4 bases and the J gene lost 4 bases, with 13 bases spanning the gap. Germline V lookup: CDR1 SGHTA, CDR2 FQGNSA. The CDR3 spells CASSYSGASYGYTF. CDR3 in DNA: TGTGCCAGCAGCTACTCAGGGGCAAGCTATGGCTACACCTTC.

This clone was observed a few times. Other nucleotide sequences in the sample specify the same CDR3. The chain couples TRBV9 to TRBJ2-6; possible D gene TRBD1, 5 bases. There are 15 residues in the CDR3. The germline gives CDR1 SGDLS, CDR2 YYNGEE. V gave up 6 bases and J gave up 3 bases, with 13 bases separating them. The CDR3 region is CASTGGALGANVLTF. The CDR3 DNA reads as TGTGCCAGCACCGGTGGGGCTCTTGGGGCCAACGTCCTGACTTTC. The variable domain in full, completed from reference TRBV9 and TRBJ2-6, reads DSGVTQTPKHLITATGQRVTLRCSPRSGDLSVYWYQQSLDQGLQFLIQYYNGEERAKGNILERFSAQQFPDLHSELNLSSLELGDSALYFCASTGGALGANVLTFGAGSRLTVL.

The chain employs TRBV5-4 and TRBJ2-7, with 7 bases identical to TRBD2. The CDR3 runs to 14 residues. CDR1 SGHNT and CDR2 YYREEE come from the germline V gene (reference sequence). Trimming took 0 bases from V and 5 from J; bases not matched to a gene: 5. CDR3 sequence reads: CASSLGPGGDEQYF. CDR3 coding DNA: TGTGCCAGCAGCTTGGGCCCGGGAGGCGACGAGCAGTACTTC.

The CDR3 nucleotides are TGCGCCAGCAGCCCTGGACAGAGGGCGGCGGGCACTGAAGCTTTCTTT. Protein sequence: CASSPGQRAAGTEAFF. This chain joins TRBV5-1 and TRBJ1-1; a possible D gene is TRBD1 (6 bases). Trimming took off 4 bases at V and 4 bases at J, with 20 bases between the two ends. Germline V gives CDR1 SGHRS, CDR2 YFSETQ. CDR3 length: 16 residues.

The rearrangement links TRBV2 to TRBJ2-1; 13 nucleotides agree with TRBD2. Germline values: CDR1 SNHLY, CDR2 FYNNEI. CDR3 length equals 15 residues. V was clipped by 6 bases and J by 9 bases; unmatched bases: 8. The CDR3 DNA sequence: TGTGCCAGCAGACAACTAGCGGGAGGGAGAAGTGAGCAGTTCTTC. This translates into CASRQLAGGRSEQFF.

There are a few counts of this clone. The V gene is TRBV7-2, the J gene TRBJ2-7, with 9 bases fitting TRBD2. Germline V lookup: CDR1 SGHTA, CDR2 FQGNSA. CDR3 length: 15 residues. Trimming removed 1 base from V and 2 bases from J; junction bases left unmatched: 3. CDR3 sequence reads: CASSLVSSGAYEQYF. The CDR3 region has the DNA TGTGCCAGCAGCTTAGTGTCTAGCGGGGCCTACGAGCAGTACTTC. Together with reference TRBV7-2 and TRBJ2-7, the CDR3 gives the full variable domain: GAGVSQSPSNKVTEKGKDVELRCDPISGHTALYWYRQSLGQGLEFLIYFQGNSAPDKSGLPSDRFSAERTGGSVSTLTIQRTQQEDSAVYLCASSLVSSGAYEQYFGPGTRLTVT.

The CDR3 region is CASSRTGGREYF. The CDR3 DNA reads as TGTGCCAGCAGTCGAACAGGGGGCAGGGAGTATTTT. V and J are TRBV7-2 and TRBJ2-3; 9 positions agree with TRBD1. Per the germline V gene, CDR1 is SGHTA and CDR2 is FQGNSA. J gave up 13 bases and V 6 bases, and 8 bases lay outside the gene matches. The length of the CDR3 is 12 residues.

The V call is TRBV25-1, the J call TRBJ2-3; tentatively, D is TRBD1 (5 bases). The CDR3 covers 15 residues. The V gene lost 3 bases and the J gene lost 2 bases, with 12 bases spanning the gap. In germline, CDR1 is MGHDK, CDR2 SYGVNS. CDR3 DNA sequence: TGTGCCAGCAGTGATATGCAGGGTATCACAGATACGCAGTATTTT. It is translated as CASSDMQGITDTQYF.

The J gene is TRBJ2-7, the V gene TRBV30; TRBD1 might be the D (5 bases). Germline CDR1 is GTSNPN and CDR2 is SVGIG (reference sequence). This CDR3 is built from 12 residues. With 4 bases removed from V and 7 bases from J, the gap between germline ends came to 14 bases. DNA of the CDR3: TGTGCCTGGAACCAGGGCGGAGCGGAGCAGTACTTC. Its protein is CAWNQGGAEQYF.

V usage is TRBV7-9 and J usage is TRBJ2-3; 14 nucleotides agree with TRBD2. Germline values: CDR1 SEHNR, CDR2 FQNEAQ (reference sequence). V was clipped by 5 bases and J by 6 bases; unmatched bases: 4. CDR3 size: 15 residues. In DNA, the CDR3 is TGTGCCAGCAGCCCCGGACTAGCGGGAGGCGATACGCAGTATTTT. Translated: CASSPGLAGGDTQYF.

The chain couples TRBV7-2 to TRBJ2-7; 7 nucleotides align to TRBD2. The trim removed 5 bases at V and 0 bases at J, leaving 4 bases unmatched. CDR1 and CDR2 from the germline V gene are SGHTA and FQGNSA. The CDR3 runs to 14 residues. As DNA, the CDR3 is TGTGCCAGCAGCGCTAGCGGTAGCTCCTACGAGCAGTACTTC. As protein: CASSASGSSYEQYF.

The chain links TRBV6-5 to TRBJ2-7, with D perhaps TRBD1 (6 bases). Trimming left V 5 bases short and J 7 bases short, with 15 bases between. This CDR3 contains 13 residues. Germline V gives CDR1 MNHEY, CDR2 SVGAGI. CDR3 sequence reads: CASSHRQGGEQYF. In DNA, the CDR3 is TGTGCCAGCAGTCACAGGCAAGGGGGAGAGCAGTACTTC.

This chain connects TRBV6-1 to TRBJ1-5; maybe TRBD1 (6 bases). CDR3 size: 14 residues. CDR1 MNHNS and CDR2 SASEGT come from the germline V gene. Trimming shortened V by 6 bases and J by 4 bases, and 13 bases separated the two germline ends. DNA for the CDR3: TGTGCCAGCAGCGGTAGGGGGGGGAATCAGCCCCAGCATTTT. This gives the protein CASSGRGGNQPQHF.

The chain uses TRBV2 and TRBJ2-6, with D maybe TRBD2 (5 bases). The CDR3 is made up of 19 amino acids. Germline V gene data show CDR1 as SNHLY and CDR2 as FYNNEI. The germline V and J ends were trimmed by 3 bases and 0 bases, with 18 bases remaining between them. The CDR3 region is CASSEEGGSRYSGANVLTF. DNA of the CDR3: TGTGCCAGCAGTGAGGAAGGAGGAAGTCGGTACTCTGGGGCCAACGTCCTGACTTTC.

The rearrangement joins TRBV6-1 to TRBJ2-1; 10 bases fit TRBD2. Germline V lookup: CDR1 MNHNS, CDR2 SASEGT. Trimming took 4 bases from V and 8 from J; bases not matched to a gene: 11. The CDR3 spans 16 residues. The CDR3 bases are TGTGCCAGCAGTGTGGCTAGCGGGAGACCCAAGGATGAGCAGTTCTTC. It codes for CASSVASGRPKDEQFF.

This sequence joins TRBV14 and TRBJ1-2, with TRBD1 as a possible D gene (5 bases). V shed 4 bases and J shed 1 base, with 10 bases lying between them. Germline loops: CDR1 SGHDN, CDR2 FVKESK. The CDR3 covers 14 residues. The DNA of the CDR3 is TGTGCCAGCAGCCCCCTCGACAGTAACTATGGCTACACCTTC. Translation: CASSPLDSNYGYTF.

Details on this clone: The same CDR3 can be traced to other DNA sequences in this sample. The chain carries TRBV9 and TRBJ2-7; tentatively, D is TRBD2 (5 bases). CDR3 size: 14 residues. Trimming cost V 0 bases and J 0 bases, with 7 bases left between them. In germline, CDR1 is SGDLS, CDR2 YYNGEE. This CDR3 reads CASSVGGSSYEQYF. For the CDR3, the DNA is TGTGCCAGCAGCGTAGGTGGGAGCTCCTACGAGCAGTACTTC.